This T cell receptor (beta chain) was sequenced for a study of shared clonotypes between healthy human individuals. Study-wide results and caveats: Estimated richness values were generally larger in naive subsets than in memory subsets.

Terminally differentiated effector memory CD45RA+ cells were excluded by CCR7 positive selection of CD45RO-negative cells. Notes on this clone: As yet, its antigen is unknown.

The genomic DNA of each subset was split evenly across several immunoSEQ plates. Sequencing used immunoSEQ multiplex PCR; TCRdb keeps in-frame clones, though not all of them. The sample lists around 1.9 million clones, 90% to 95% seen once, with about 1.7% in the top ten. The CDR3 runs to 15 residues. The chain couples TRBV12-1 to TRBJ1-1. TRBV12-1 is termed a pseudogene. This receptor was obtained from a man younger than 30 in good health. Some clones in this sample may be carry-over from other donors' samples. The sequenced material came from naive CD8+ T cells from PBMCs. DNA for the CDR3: TGTGCCAGCAGCTTTGGTTTAGATCGGGGCACTGAAGCTTTCTTT. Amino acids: CASSFGLDRGTEAFF.